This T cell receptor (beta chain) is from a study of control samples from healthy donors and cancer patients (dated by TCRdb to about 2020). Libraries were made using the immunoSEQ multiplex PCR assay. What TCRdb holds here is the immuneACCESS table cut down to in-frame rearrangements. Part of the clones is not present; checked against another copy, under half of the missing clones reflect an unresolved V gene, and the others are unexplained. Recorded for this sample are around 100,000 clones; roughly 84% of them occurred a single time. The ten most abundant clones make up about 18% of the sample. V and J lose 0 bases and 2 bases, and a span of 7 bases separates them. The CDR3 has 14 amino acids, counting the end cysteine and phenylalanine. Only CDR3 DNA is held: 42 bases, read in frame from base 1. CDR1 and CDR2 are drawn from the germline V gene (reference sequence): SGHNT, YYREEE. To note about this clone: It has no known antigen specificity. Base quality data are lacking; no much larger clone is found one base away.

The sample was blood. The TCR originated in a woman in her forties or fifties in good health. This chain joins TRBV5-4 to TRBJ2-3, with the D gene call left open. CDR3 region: CASSLDENTDTQYF. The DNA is TGTGCCAGCAGCTTGGACGAGAACACAGATACGCAGTATTTT.